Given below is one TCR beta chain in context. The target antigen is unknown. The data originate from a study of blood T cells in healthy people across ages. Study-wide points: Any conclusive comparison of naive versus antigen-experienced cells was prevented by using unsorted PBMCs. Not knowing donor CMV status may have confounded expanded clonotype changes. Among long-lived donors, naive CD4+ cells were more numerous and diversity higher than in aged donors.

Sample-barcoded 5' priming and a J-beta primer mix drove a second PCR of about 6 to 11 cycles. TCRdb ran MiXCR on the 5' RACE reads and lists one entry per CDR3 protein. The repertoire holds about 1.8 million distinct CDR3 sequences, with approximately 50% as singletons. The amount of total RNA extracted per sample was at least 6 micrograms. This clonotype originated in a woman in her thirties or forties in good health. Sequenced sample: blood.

The DNA for the CDR3 is TGCAGTGCCGAGGGCCAGAACTCCTACGAGCAGTACTTC. Protein product: CSAEGQNSYEQYF. The gene calls are TRBV20-1 and TRBJ2-7; maybe TRBD2 (5 bases). Trimming left V 6 bases short and J 0 bases short, with 12 bases between. This CDR3 comprises 13 residues. Germline V gene data show CDR1 as DFQATT and CDR2 as SNEGSKA (reference sequence).